Listed below are T cell receptor beta chains from one sample, sequenced in a study of identifying expanded T cells in peripheral blood. Some clones are missing from TCRdb's copy, which holds only in-frame ones; the method was immunoSEQ multiplex PCR. The table records about 90,000 clones, roughly 86% of them present only once. Sequenced input: blood. The receptors originated from a person aged 18 to 69 in good health. Each CDR3 is given with its conserved first and last residue. The order of the fields is clone size, CDR3 length, D gene, V gene, J gene, CDR3 protein, CDR3 DNA. A D gene is named only where the DNA matches it firmly. A row's size may be missing; if present it is once, few, many or a size class.

>few|14|NA|TRBV14|TRBJ2-3
CASLDSASTDTQYF
TGTGCCAGCCTGGACAGCGCTAGCACAGATACGCAGTATTTT
>NA|12|NA|TRBV5-6|TRBJ1-2
CASSRDGYGYTF
TGTGCCAGCAGCCGGGACGGCTATGGCTACACCTTC
>once|17|TRBD2|TRBV5-1|TRBJ2-3
CASSLSGVRTSTDTQYF
TGCGCCAGCAGCTTGAGCGGGGTCAGGACTAGCACAGATACGCAGTATTTT
>once|15|NA|TRBV6-5|TRBJ1-1
CASSYSGTLNTEAFF
TGTGCCAGCAGTTACTCGGGGACCCTCAACACTGAAGCTTTCTTT
>NA|16|TRBD1|TRBV7-6|TRBJ2-1
CASSSNLWGQGNEQFF
TGTGCCAGCAGCTCCAATCTCTGGGGACAGGGCAATGAGCAGTTCTTC
>once|13|NA|TRBV11-2|TRBJ2-5
CASSLDSRETQYF
TGTGCCAGCAGCTTAGACAGCAGAGAGACCCAGTACTTC
>NA|14|TRBD2|TRBV29-1|TRBJ2-3
CSGETAGGTDTQYF
TGCAGCGGAGAGACTGCGGGGGGCACAGATACGCAGTATTTT
>NA|17|TRBD1|TRBV7-2|TRBJ1-3
CASSYRLQGAGGNTIYF
TGTGCCAGCAGCTACAGATTACAGGGGGCTGGTGGAAACACCATATATTTT
>few|16|NA|TRBV5-4|TRBJ1-2
CASSSNRAGEHYGYTF
TGTGCCAGCAGCTCTAACAGGGCTGGGGAGCACTATGGCTACACCTTC
>NA|15|TRBD1|TRBV30|TRBJ2-2
CAWSTGTGYTGELFF
TGTGCCTGGAGTACCGGGACAGGTTACACCGGGGAGCTGTTTTTT
>few|15|NA|TRBV18|TRBJ2-3
CASSPLKTSTDTQYF
TGTGCCAGCTCACCGCTGAAAACTAGCACAGATACGCAGTATTTT
>once|16|TRBD1|TRBV27|TRBJ2-7
CASSLRTGRSTYEQYF
TGTGCCAGCAGCCTTCGGACAGGAAGATCAACCTACGAGCAGTACTTC
>NA|14|TRBD1|TRBV6-1|TRBJ1-2
CASTPGQGGYGYTF
TGTGCCAGCACCCCGGGACAGGGCGGATATGGCTACACCTTC
>NA|11|NA|TRBV30|TRBJ1-1
CAWRTVIEAFF
TGTGCCTGGCGGACAGTTATAGAAGCTTTCTTT
>NA|13|NA|TRBV18|TRBJ2-1
CASSPRVAAEQFF
TGTGCCAGCTCACCACGAGTAGCAGCTGAGCAGTTCTTC
>NA|16|NA|TRBV19|TRBJ2-2
CASSRLSGAGTGELFF
TGTGCCAGTAGTAGGTTGTCAGGGGCGGGCACCGGGGAGCTGTTTTTT
>once|17|TRBD2|TRBV2|TRBJ2-2
CASSGPSGGAVTGELFF
TGTGCCAGCAGTGGTCCTAGCGGGGGGGCCGTGACCGGGGAGCTGTTTTTT
>NA|14|TRBD1|TRBV18|TRBJ1-2
CASSPFRQGQGYTF
TGTGCCAGCTCACCCTTCCGACAGGGGCAGGGCTACACCTTC
>NA|13|TRBD1|TRBV5-8|TRBJ1-2
CASSPGTGYGYTF
TGTGCCAGCAGCCCTGGGACAGGCTATGGCTACACCTTC
>NA|16|NA|TRBV5-1|TRBJ1-6
CASSFNRQADNSPLHF
TGCGCCAGCAGCTTTAACCGACAGGCCGATAATTCACCCCTCCACTTT
>NA|14|NA|TRBV12-2|TRBJ2-2
CASSPTRSPGELFF
TGTGCCAGCAGTCCAACTCGATCACCCGGGGAGCTGTTTTTT
>NA|15|NA|TRBV7-2|TRBJ1-5
CASSLGGGNEQPQHF
TGTGCCAGCAGCTTAGGAGGGGGTAACGAGCAGCCCCAGCATTTT
>NA|13|NA|TRBV2|TRBJ1-1
CASRYRSNTEAFF
TGTGCCAGCAGGTACAGGTCGAACACTGAAGCTTTCTTT
>NA|13|NA|TRBV7-2|TRBJ1-1
CASQTQANTEAFF
TGTGCCAGCCAGACACAGGCGAACACTGAAGCTTTCTTT
>once|15|NA|TRBV7-8|TRBJ2-1
CASSPIAGPNNEQFF
TGTGCCAGCAGCCCGATCGCGGGCCCCAACAATGAGCAGTTCTTC
>once|15|NA|TRBV4-3|TRBJ1-1
CASSQGQFMNTEAFF
TGCGCCAGCAGCCAAGGACAGTTTATGAACACTGAAGCTTTCTTT
>NA|15|TRBD1|TRBV9|TRBJ2-4
CASSSSGQSRNIQYF
TGTGCCAGCAGCTCCTCGGGACAGTCCCGAAACATTCAGTACTTC
>NA|15|TRBD1|TRBV11-3|TRBJ2-1
CASSSGQVLYNEQFF
TGTGCCAGCAGCTCGGGACAGGTACTCTACAATGAGCAGTTCTTC
>NA|14|TRBD1|TRBV7-9|TRBJ1-3
CASSGRGNGNTIYF
TGTGCCAGCTCCGGCAGGGGGAATGGAAACACCATATATTTT
>NA|12|NA|TRBV15|TRBJ1-1
CATSRDLGGAFF
TGTGCCACCAGCAGAGATTTGGGGGGGGCTTTCTTT
>NA|13|NA|TRBV5-5|TRBJ1-1
CASSYTGRTEAFF
TGTGCCAGCAGCTATACCGGGAGAACTGAAGCTTTCTTT
>NA|13|NA|TRBV7-6|TRBJ1-1
CASSFRENTEAFF
TGTGCCAGCAGCTTCCGGGAAAACACTGAAGCTTTCTTT
>NA|15|TRBD1|TRBV6-1|TRBJ1-2
CASSEFQQGAGGYTF
TGTGCCAGCAGTGAATTCCAACAGGGGGCGGGTGGCTACACCTTC
>medium-sized|18|NA|TRBV10-3|TRBJ1-2
CAISESYGRARANYGYTF
TGTGCCATCAGTGAGTCCTATGGCAGAGCTCGAGCTAACTATGGCTACACCTTC
>NA|15|TRBD1|TRBV5-1|TRBJ1-2
CASSPGQTNQGGYTF
TGCGCCAGCAGCCCGGGACAGACGAACCAGGGTGGCTACACCTTC